These T cell receptor beta chains were read from a single sample in a study of cytomegalovirus exposure and HLA in healthy donors. TCRdb's table, derived via immunoSEQ multiplex PCR, lists solely in-frame clones and lacks some. The table lists approximately 80,000 clones, around 70% of them singletons. Specimen: PBMCs. The receptor set was obtained from a woman in her 40s in good health and CMV-seropositive. CDR3s include the opening cysteine and the closing phenylalanine or tryptophan. D genes are given only for firm matches. Part of the rows lack a size; the others show once, few, many or a class for expanded clones.

V	D	size	J	CDR3	DNA
TRBV4-1	TRBD1	few	TRBJ1-1	CASSQVEQGGTEAFF	TGCGCCAGCAGCCAAGTGGAACAGGGGGGCACTGAAGCTTTCTTT
TRBV28	TRBD2	-	TRBJ2-5	CASSPSGFQETQYF	TGTGCCAGCAGCCCTAGCGGCTTTCAAGAGACCCAGTACTTC
TRBV5-6	-	-	TRBJ1-1	CASSLFRTGGNTEAFF	TGTGCCAGCAGCTTGTTCCGGACGGGGGGTAACACTGAAGCTTTCTTT
TRBV18	-	-	TRBJ2-5	CASSPIRGTETQYF	TGTGCCAGCTCACCCATCCGGGGGACCGAGACCCAGTACTTC
TRBV18	-	-	TRBJ1-1	CASSPETVNTEAFF	TGTGCCAGCTCACCGGAGACAGTGAACACTGAAGCTTTCTTT
TRBV15	-	-	TRBJ2-1	CATSGLSFENEQFF	TGTGCCACCAGCGGTCTGTCGTTCGAGAATGAGCAGTTCTTC
TRBV27	-	-	TRBJ2-7	CATSGQSYEQYF	TGTGCCACTTCGGGTCAGTCCTACGAGCAGTACTTC
TRBV6-5	TRBD1	-	TRBJ1-2	CASSGDRERDYGYTF	TGTGCCAGCAGTGGGGACAGGGAGCGGGACTATGGCTACACCTTC
TRBV4-2	TRBD1	-	TRBJ1-2	CASSQARTGEDLGYTF	TGTGCCAGCAGCCAAGCCCGGACAGGCGAAGACCTTGGCTACACCTTC
TRBV11-2	-	-	TRBJ2-2	CASRTIGNTGELFF	TGTGCCAGCAGAACCATCGGGAACACCGGGGAGCTGTTTTTT
TRBV28	TRBD2	-	TRBJ2-1	CASTLREGLAGGPHEQFF	TGTGCCAGCACCTTACGTGAAGGACTAGCGGGAGGGCCTCATGAGCAGTTCTTC
TRBV7-2	TRBD2	-	TRBJ2-1	CASSLEGLAVYNEQFF	TGTGCCAGCAGCTTAGAGGGACTAGCGGTATACAATGAGCAGTTCTTC
TRBV5-8	TRBD1	-	TRBJ1-2	CASSLAGQSYGYTF	TGTGCCAGCAGCTTGGCGGGACAGTCGTATGGCTACACCTTC
TRBV10-3	-	once	TRBJ2-5	CAIRPDQGQETQYF	TGTGCCATCAGACCCGATCAGGGTCAAGAGACCCAGTACTTC
TRBV6-5	-	-	TRBJ1-2	CASSYSGGTNYGYTF	TGTGCCAGCAGTTACTCGGGGGGAACTAACTATGGCTACACCTTC
TRBV7-2	TRBD1	few	TRBJ2-7	CASSLSATGVAYEQYF	TGTGCCAGCAGCTTAAGCGCAACAGGGGTTGCCTACGAGCAGTACTTC
TRBV30	-	-	TRBJ1-2	CAWNPPDSYGYTF	TGTGCCTGGAACCCCCCAGATTCCTATGGCTACACCTTC
TRBV6-5	TRBD1	few	TRBJ2-1	CASSYETGQEQFF	TGTGCCAGCAGCTATGAGACAGGGCAAGAGCAGTTCTTC
TRBV28	-	-	TRBJ2-4	CASSPGWNIQYF	TGTGCCAGCAGTCCCGGTTGGAACATTCAGTACTTC
TRBV19	TRBD1	-	TRBJ1-2	CASSVTGGTANYGYTF	TGTGCCAGTAGTGTGACAGGGGGGACAGCTAACTATGGCTACACCTTC
TRBV28	-	-	TRBJ2-2	CASSLMAASNTGELFF	TGTGCCAGCAGTTTAATGGCGGCTTCGAACACCGGGGAGCTGTTTTTT
TRBV13	TRBD1	-	TRBJ2-4	CASSSRDRVNIQYF	TGTGCCAGCAGCTCCCGGGACAGGGTAAACATTCAGTACTTC
TRBV4-3	TRBD2	-	TRBJ2-2	CASSLGWGLAGNSGELFF	TGCGCCAGCAGCCTTGGATGGGGGCTAGCGGGGAACTCCGGGGAGCTGTTTTTT
TRBV28	-	-	TRBJ1-4	CRRSNEKLFF	TGTAGGAGGTCTAATGAAAAACTGTTTTTT
TRBV5-6	-	-	TRBJ2-7	CASSFGTTYEQYF	TGTGCCAGCAGCTTTGGGACAACCTACGAGCAGTACTTC
TRBV19	TRBD1	-	TRBJ2-1	CASRRDRGRGEQFF	TGTGCCAGCCGCAGGGACAGGGGGCGAGGTGAGCAGTTCTTC
TRBV6-6	-	once	TRBJ1-4	CASRVDTTNEKLFF	TGTGCCAGCAGGGTAGACACAACTAATGAAAAACTGTTTTTT
TRBV5-6	TRBD1	-	TRBJ2-7	CASSLGQGPYEQYF	TGTGCCAGCAGCTTGGGACAGGGGCCCTACGAGCAGTACTTC
TRBV28	TRBD1	medium-sized	TRBJ1-2	CASSLSRGTGGYGYTF	TGTGCCAGCAGTTTATCCCGGGGGACAGGGGGTTATGGCTACACCTTC
TRBV4-1	-	once	TRBJ1-2	CASSLSREGEGGYTF	TGCGCCAGCAGCCTCTCCCGGGAGGGGGAAGGAGGCTACACCTTC
TRBV6-5	-	-	TRBJ1-5	CASRPRDWGDQPQHF	TGTGCCAGCAGACCCCGGGACTGGGGTGATCAGCCCCAGCATTTT
TRBV7-2	-	-	TRBJ2-1	CASSLSSRARFF	TGTGCCAGCAGCTTAAGTTCTCGAGCGCGGTTCTTC
TRBV29-1	TRBD2	few	TRBJ2-7	CSVEDRGVPYF	TGCAGCGTTGAAGATCGGGGGGTCCCATACTTC
TRBV27	TRBD1	-	TRBJ1-4	CATGTGGGGEKLFF	TGTGCCACCGGGACAGGCGGGGGTGGAGAAAAACTGTTTTTT
TRBV6-1	-	-	TRBJ1-5	CASSEAWTVNQPQHF	TGTGCCAGCAGTGAAGCCTGGACAGTGAATCAGCCCCAGCATTTT
TRBV2	TRBD2	-	TRBJ2-7	CASSAGTSEVYEQYF	TGTGCCAGCAGTGCCGGGACTAGCGAGGTCTACGAGCAGTACTTC
TRBV4-3	-	few	TRBJ2-3	CASSQRSDTQYF	TGCGCCAGCAGCCAGAGATCAGATACGCAGTATTTT
TRBV6-1	-	-	TRBJ2-1	CASLGVSSDEQFF	TGTGCCAGCTTAGGGGTTAGTTCCGATGAGCAGTTCTTC
TRBV7-2	-	-	TRBJ1-6	CASSLPGRGGNSPLHF	TGTGCCAGCAGCTTACCGGGTCGCGGGGGCAATTCACCCCTCCACTTT
TRBV9	-	-	TRBJ2-5	CASSVGDGQETQYF	TGTGCCAGCAGCGTGGGCGACGGTCAAGAGACCCAGTACTTC
TRBV25-1	-	-	TRBJ2-7	CASSPEGSSYEQYF	TGTGCCAGCAGTCCTGAGGGCAGCTCCTACGAGCAGTACTTC
TRBV6-5	-	-	TRBJ2-1	CASSRELWNNEQFF	TGTGCCAGCTCACGGGAACTATGGAACAATGAGCAGTTCTTC
TRBV9	TRBD2	-	TRBJ2-3	CASRSSGGSTDTQYF	TGTGCCAGCAGGTCATCGGGGGGTAGCACAGATACGCAGTATTTT
TRBV5-6	-	once	TRBJ2-5	CASSNPDTSETQYF	TGTGCCAGCAGCAACCCGGACACTTCGGAGACCCAGTACTTC
TRBV28	-	once	TRBJ2-7	CASSSPSGASYEQYF	TGTGCCAGCAGTAGCCCGTCAGGGGCCTCCTACGAGCAGTACTTC
TRBV10-2	TRBD2	-	TRBJ2-3	CASSYLAGGPTDTQYF	TGCGCCAGCAGTTATCTAGCGGGAGGTCCTACAGATACGCAGTATTTT
TRBV30	TRBD1	-	TRBJ1-5	CASGQGLNQPQHF	TGTGCCTCGGGACAGGGGCTCAATCAGCCCCAGCATTTT
TRBV5-1	-	once	TRBJ2-1	CASSLGGSGSSYNEQFF	TGCGCCAGCAGCTTGGGAGGCAGCGGAAGCTCCTACAATGAGCAGTTCTTC
TRBV4-2	-	once	TRBJ2-1	CASSQQMVPGVSSYNEQFF	TGTGCCAGCAGCCAACAAATGGTCCCGGGAGTTAGCTCCTACAATGAGCAGTTCTTC
TRBV12-5	-	-	TRBJ1-4	CATQRDTREKLFF	TGTGCTACTCAACGGGACACTCGTGAAAAACTGTTTTTT
TRBV7-2	TRBD2	-	TRBJ2-3	CASSLSSGDTDTQYF	TGTGCCAGCAGCTTAAGTAGCGGGGACACAGATACGCAGTATTTT
TRBV10-3	TRBD1	-	TRBJ1-1	CAISGTGGSSTEAFF	TGTGCCATCAGCGGGACAGGGGGCTCGAGCACTGAAGCTTTCTTT
TRBV4-2	TRBD2	-	TRBJ2-1	CASSRDRRGSYNEQFF	TGTGCCAGCAGCCGCGACCGGCGGGGGAGTTACAATGAGCAGTTCTTC
TRBV4-3	-	few	TRBJ2-3	CASSQELGFPSTDTQYF	TGCGCCAGCAGCCAAGAGTTGGGCTTCCCGAGCACAGATACGCAGTATTTT
TRBV5-6	TRBD2	-	TRBJ2-7	CASSPWDYPKASYEQYF	TGTGCCAGCAGCCCGTGGGACTATCCTAAGGCCTCCTACGAGCAGTACTTC
TRBV4-2	-	-	TRBJ2-1	CASSQTRPEQFF	TGTGCCAGCAGCCAAACGAGGCCTGAGCAGTTCTTC
TRBV2	-	-	TRBJ1-3	CASTQGTGNTIYF	TGTGCCAGCACCCAGGGCACTGGAAACACCATATATTTT
TRBV6-6	-	-	TRBJ1-6	CASSYPEGDNSPLHF	TGTGCCAGCAGTTACCCCGAGGGGGATAATTCACCCCTCCACTTT
TRBV7-2	TRBD1	-	TRBJ1-2	CASSKDRVYGYTF	TGTGCCAGCAGCAAGGACAGGGTCTATGGCTACACCTTC